Presented here are 27 T cell receptor beta chains from one specimen sequenced in a study of beta chain features in type 1 diabetes. Expressed TCRB transcripts were sequenced because the isolated RNA had all been reverse transcribed beforehand. Sequencing used immunoSEQ multiplex PCR; TCRdb keeps in-frame clones, though not all of them. The sample contains fewer than 250,000 clones, 13% to 15% of which appear only once. The material sequenced was naive CD4+ T cells from blood. These TCRs come from a woman aged 40 to 49 in good health.

This clone has more than one count but fewer than ten. The gene calls are TRBV7-2 and TRBJ1-6; no definite D call. CDR1 SGHTA and CDR2 FQGNSA come from the germline V gene. Trimming removed 2 bases from V and 7 bases from J, with 15 bases in between. The CDR3 has 16 amino acids. CDR3 residues: CASSLFSPLQNSPLHF. In nucleotides, the CDR3 is TGTGCCAGCAGCTTATTTTCTCCCCTCCAGAATTCACCCCTCCACTTT. Variable domain in full (rest from reference TRBV7-2 and TRBJ1-6): GAGVSQSPSNKVTEKGKDVELRCDPISGHTALYWYRQSLGQGLEFLIYFQGNSAPDKSGLPSDRFSAERTGGSVSTLTIQRTQQEDSAVYLCASSLFSPLQNSPLHFGNGTRLTVT.

This clone occurred many times. The rearrangement uses TRBV25-1 and TRBJ1-2; D uncertain. Trimming took 3 bases from V and 3 from J, leaving 8 bases between them. CDR3 size: 13 residues. Germline V gives CDR1 MGHDK, CDR2 SYGVNS. CDR3 amino acids: CASSDVQDYGYTF. The CDR3 DNA reads TGTGCCAGCAGTGATGTGCAGGACTATGGCTACACCTTC.

This clone was detected only a few times. The chain recombines TRBV7-2 with TRBJ2-5; 9 bases match TRBD2. Looked up from germline, CDR1 is SGHTA and CDR2 is FQGNSA. V dropped 3 bases and J dropped 4; count of bases not matched to a gene: 0. There are 13 residues in the CDR3. CDR3 sequence (DNA): TGTGCCAGCAGCTTTAGCGGGGGAGAGACCCAGTACTTC. Protein: CASSFSGGETQYF.

V usage is TRBV18 and J usage is TRBJ1-4; 8 bases map to TRBD1. This CDR3 has 15 residues. Germline assignment: CDR1 KGHSH and CDR2 LQKENI. V lost 5 bases and J lost 8; bases outside the gene matches: 10. CDR3 amino acids: CASSASTGAGEKLFF. CDR3 bases: TGTGCCAGCTCAGCTTCGACAGGGGCAGGGGAAAAACTGTTTTTT.

The table lists this clone with a few counts. The V gene is TRBV9, the J gene TRBJ1-5; no definite D call. The length of the CDR3 is 16 residues. Trimming pared 4 bases from V and 1 base from J, leaving 15 bases between. CDR1 and CDR2 from the germline V gene are SGDLS and YYNGEE. CDR3 in DNA: TGTGCCAGCAGCCCAGGTTCCGGAGGGAGCAATCAGCCCCAGCATTTT. Encoded protein: CASSPGSGGSNQPQHF. The full variable domain, with the rest looked up from reference TRBV9 and TRBJ1-5, is DSGVTQTPKHLITATGQRVTLRCSPRSGDLSVYWYQQSLDQGLQFLIQYYNGEERAKGNILERFSAQQFPDLHSELNLSSLELGDSALYFCASSPGSGGSNQPQHFGDGTRLSIL.

The chain is built from TRBV10-3 and TRBJ1-2; 8 bases fit TRBD1. This CDR3 contains 12 residues. From germline, CDR1 is ENHRY and CDR2 SYGVKD. Trimming took 8 bases from V and 5 from J; bases not matched to a gene: 4. The CDR3 region is CAIEGTGYGYTF. CDR3 nucleotide sequence: TGTGCCATCGAAGGGACAGGATATGGCTACACCTTC.

V gene TRBV10-2 combines with J gene TRBJ1-1; TRBD1 aligns across 7 bases. The CDR3 runs 16 residues. After removal of 6 bases from V and 3 bases from J, the junction contained 13 bases not matched to a gene. Germline V gene sequence: CDR1 WSHSY, CDR2 SAAADI. CDR3 protein: CASRPGGFGDHTEAFF. Here the CDR3 DNA reads TGCGCCAGCAGGCCAGGGGGGTTCGGGGATCACACTGAAGCTTTCTTT.

The V and J genes are TRBV5-1 and TRBJ2-1; 13 bases fit TRBD2. The CDR3 extends over 14 amino acids. The V and J ends lost 4 bases and 9 bases, in that order; junction bases with no gene match: 4. CDR1 is SGHRS, CDR2 YFSETQ, per germline. CDR3 protein: CASSLGLAGTEQFF. CDR3 nucleotide sequence: TGCGCCAGCAGCCTGGGACTAGCGGGGACTGAGCAGTTCTTC.

This clone was recorded a few times. The chain links TRBV7-9 to TRBJ2-7, with 8 bases fitting TRBD2. This CDR3 is built from 17 residues. With V trimmed by 5 bases and J by 0 bases, 12 bases remained unmatched. Germline V lookup: CDR1 SEHNR, CDR2 FQNEAQ (reference sequence). In DNA, the CDR3 is TGTGCCAGCAGCCCACGGGGGCGGGGGGCAAGCTCCTACGAGCAGTACTTC. Translated, it gives CASSPRGRGASSYEQYF. The full variable domain, with the rest looked up from reference TRBV7-9 and TRBJ2-7, is DTGVSQNPRHKITKRGQNVTFRCDPISEHNRLYWYRQTLGQGPEFLTYFQNEAQLEKSRLLSDRFSAERPKGSFSTLEIQRTEQGDSAMYLCASSPRGRGASSYEQYFGPGTRLTVT.

This clone has a handful of counts. The genes are TRBV4-1 and TRBJ1-1; D is unclear. This CDR3 spans 14 amino acids. Trimming shortened V by 1 base and J by 7 bases, and 13 bases separated the two germline ends. Germline V gene data show CDR1 as MGHRA and CDR2 as YSYEKL. CDR3 loop: CASSQVAAVREAFF. The CDR3 coding sequence is TGCGCCAGCAGCCAAGTAGCAGCGGTCCGTGAAGCTTTCTTT.

This clone was seen a few times. In nucleotides, the CDR3 is TGTGCCAGCTCACCAACCAGACAGGGGGACACTGAAGCTTTCTTT. Translation gives CASSPTRQGDTEAFF. The gene calls are TRBV18 and TRBJ1-1, with 9 bases identical to TRBD1. The V segment lost 2 bases and the J segment 3 bases; nucleotides outside the gene matches: 4. The CDR3 runs to 15 residues. Germline-derived CDR1 and CDR2 are KGHSH and LQKENI.

The rearrangement uses TRBV14 and TRBJ2-1; 7 bases are a match to TRBD1. V gave up 3 bases and J gave up 4 bases; unmatched junction bases: 9. CDR1 SGHDN and CDR2 FVKESK come from the germline V gene. This CDR3 has 16 amino acids. The CDR3 DNA reads TGTGCCAGCAGCCAGAACGACAGGGTACTTTACAATGAGCAGTTCTTC. It codes for CASSQNDRVLYNEQFF.

The rearrangement joins TRBV9 to TRBJ1-2, with 7 bases that match TRBD1. This CDR3 has 15 amino acids. CDR1 and CDR2 from the germline V gene are SGDLS and YYNGEE. The V segment lost 2 bases and the J segment 5 bases; nucleotides outside the gene matches: 9. CDR3 sequence: CASSVGGQSIYGYTF. Written as DNA, the CDR3 is TGTGCCAGCAGCGTTGGGGGACAGAGCATTTATGGCTACACCTTC.

The chain has TRBV6-5 and TRBJ2-7, with TRBD1 matching 10 bases. V lost 6 bases and J lost 5; bases outside the gene matches: 7. CDR3 size: 14 residues. Germline V CDR1 and CDR2: MNHEY, SVGAGI. CDR3 amino acids: CASSALGQGNEQYF. Here the CDR3 DNA reads TGTGCCAGCAGCGCGTTGGGACAGGGGAACGAGCAGTACTTC.

This clone was seen a few times. The V call is TRBV6-6, the J call TRBJ2-5; D possibly corresponds to TRBD1 (5 bases). CDR3 length: 14 amino acids. The germline V gene has CDR1 MNHNY and CDR2 SVGAGI (reference sequence). V dropped 4 bases and J dropped 2 bases, with 11 bases sitting between them. The CDR3 DNA reads as TGTGCCAGCAGTTCCTGGACACGTCAAGAGACCCAGTACTTC. It specifies CASSSWTRQETQYF.

The genes are TRBV7-2 and TRBJ2-1; TRBD2 aligns across 7 bases. There are 14 residues in the CDR3. The V gene end was trimmed by 5 bases and the J gene end by 15 bases; junction bases not matched to a gene: 16. Germline V gives CDR1 SGHTA, CDR2 FQGNSA. CDR3 nucleotides: TGTGCCAGCAGCCCCCCGGAGGCGGGGGACGGTCCGTTCTTC. The encoded protein is CASSPPEAGDGPFF.

This chain links TRBV4-3 with TRBJ1-2; D is uncertain. The CDR3 sequence is 13 residues long. Trimming removed 1 base from V and 7 bases from J, with 10 bases in between. The V gene's germline CDR1 is LGHNA and CDR2 YSLEER. CDR3 amino acids: CASSQVPSGGYTF. The CDR3 DNA follows: TGCGCCAGCAGCCAAGTACCGTCGGGTGGCTACACCTTC.

V gene TRBV2 combines with J gene TRBJ1-6; D call uncertain. The V and J ends lost 4 bases and 7 bases respectively, with 5 bases between them. CDR3 length equals 12 residues. Germline V gene sequence: CDR1 SNHLY, CDR2 FYNNEI. The CDR3: CASSGRNSPLHF. CDR3 sequence (DNA): TGTGCCAGCAGTGGTCGGAATTCACCCCTCCACTTT.

In this sample, this clone turned up a few times. The genes are TRBV27 and TRBJ2-7, with TRBD1 matching 8 bases. CDR3 length equals 14 residues. Trimming removed 2 bases from V and 6 bases from J; junction bases left unmatched: 6. CDR1 and CDR2 (germline): MNHEY, SMNVEV (reference sequence). CDR3 coding DNA: TGTGCCAGCAGTTTAACAAGGACAGGGTCCGAGCAGTACTTC. Residues: CASSLTRTGSEQYF.

The J gene is TRBJ2-1, the V gene TRBV5-1; 7 nucleotides match TRBD1. The V and J ends lost 6 bases and 7 bases, in that order; junction bases with no gene match: 19. The germline V gene has CDR1 SGHRS and CDR2 YFSETQ. This CDR3 contains 17 residues. CDR3 in DNA: TGCGCCAGCACCCCATACGACAGGGAGCGGTTCGGGAATGAGCAGTTCTTC. It yields the protein CASTPYDRERFGNEQFF.

The chain joins TRBV11-3 to TRBJ2-1, with TRBD1 as a possible D gene (5 bases). V lost 1 base to trimming and J lost 8 bases, with 9 bases between them. CDR3 length: 13 residues. Germline V lookup: CDR1 SGHNT, CDR2 YENEEA. CDR3 in DNA: TGTGCCAGCAGCTTAGGTGGGGCCGATGAGCAGTTCTTC. Protein product: CASSLGGADEQFF.

This chain links TRBV7-9 with TRBJ1-2; D possibly corresponds to TRBD1 (5 bases). The CDR3 has 14 amino acids. V gave up 7 bases and J gave up 1 base, with 13 bases separating them. Germline V gene data show CDR1 as SEHNR and CDR2 as FQNEAQ (reference sequence). The CDR3 region has the DNA TGTGCCAGCAACACTCCGGGGGGTAACTATGGCTACACCTTC. Its translation: CASNTPGGNYGYTF.

The V and J genes are TRBV27 and TRBJ1-2; no clear D gene. Germline V CDR1 and CDR2: MNHEY, SMNVEV (reference sequence). This CDR3 spans 16 amino acids. V lost 5 bases and J lost 4, with 20 bases in between. The CDR3 DNA reads as TGTGCCAGCAGTCTAACCCCCGGTCGGGAGCGCTATGGCTACACCTTC. It encodes CASSLTPGRERYGYTF.

This clone showed up just a few times. Here the CDR3 DNA reads TGCGCCAGCAGCCAAGGGCAGGGAGCTTTCTTT. This sequence encodes CASSQGQGAFF. The chain recombines TRBV4-1 with TRBJ1-1, with a weak D call TRBD1 (5 bases). The germline gives CDR1 MGHRA, CDR2 YSYEKL. The V and J ends lost 1 base and 10 bases respectively, with 7 bases between them. The CDR3 runs to 11 residues.

This clone was seen a handful of times. The CDR3 sequence is CASSQDIGLAGGMYQETQYF. The DNA of the CDR3 is TGCGCCAGCAGCCAAGATATAGGGCTAGCGGGGGGGATGTACCAAGAGACCCAGTACTTC. The genes are TRBV4-3 and TRBJ2-5; 12 bases are shared with TRBD2. The CDR3 sequence is 20 residues long. Germline-derived CDR1 and CDR2 are LGHNA and YSLEER. Germline trimming cut 0 bases from V and 0 bases from J; bases unmatched to any gene: 11.

This clone showed up just a few times. This chain joins TRBV18 and TRBJ2-1; no definite D call. Germline V gene lookup returns CDR1 KGHSH and CDR2 LQKENI. The V gene lost 0 bases and the J gene lost 0 bases, with 9 bases spanning the gap. The CDR3 spans 16 residues. CDR3 coding DNA: TGTGCCAGCTCACCACCGGTGGAGTCCTCCTACAATGAGCAGTTCTTC. Translated, it gives CASSPPVESSYNEQFF.

This clone was counted between two and nine times. V usage is TRBV7-8 and J usage is TRBJ2-3; D is ambiguous. The V and J ends lost 7 bases and 5 bases respectively, with 16 bases between them. Germline CDR1 and CDR2: SGHVS and FQNEAQ. This CDR3 has 14 amino acids. The CDR3 reads CASIQTVTGDTQYF. The DNA of the CDR3 is TGTGCCAGCATCCAAACGGTTACGGGAGATACGCAGTATTTT.